Only a few counts were recorded for the clone carrying this TCR beta chain. The antigen remains unidentified. Regarding treatment: 10-day PBMC culture with coronavirus spike peptide pools or control peptides (ViraFEST assay). The CDR3 extends over 14 amino acids. The germline V and J ends were trimmed by 0 bases and 4 bases, with 10 bases remaining between them. The V gene's germline CDR1 is SGHRS and CDR2 YFSETQ. This entry is derived from a study of vaccination and CD4 T cells after COVID-19. With the Oncomine TCR Beta short-read assay, DNA from cultured CD4+ T cells was sequenced. Genomic DNA was taken out of cultured CD4+ T cells by extraction. TCRdb itself ran the PCR reads through MiXCR, one entry per CDR3 protein. The profile covers about 4,000 distinct CDR3 sequences, with approximately 16% appearing a single time and 13% to 15% taken by the ten largest.

The V call is TRBV5-1, the J call TRBJ1-1; possible D gene TRBD1, 5 bases. The clonotype was recovered from a human donor who had recovered from COVID-19. Material: CD4+ T cells from blood, cultured in vitro. This chain's CDR3 is CASSLASGGTEAFF. DNA of the CDR3: TGCGCCAGCAGCTTGGCCTCCGGGGGCACTGAAGCTTTCTTT.